Listed below are T cell receptor beta chains from one sample, sequenced in a study of cytomegalovirus exposure and HLA in healthy donors. Only in-frame clones appear in the TCRdb table, and some are missing; sequencing was by immunoSEQ multiplex PCR. The sample holds about 130,000 clones, 65% to 80% seen once. The specimen was PBMCs. The source of these receptors is a male donor in good health and CMV-seropositive. Both conserved end residues are part of each CDR3. A D gene is named only where the DNA matches it firmly. Size values are once, few and many counts, or a class for expanded clones, and some rows have none.

>TRBV19|-|TRBJ2-3|TRBD2
TGTGCCAGTAGTGCGGGGAGCGGGGGCAAGGCAGATACGCAGTATTTT
CASSAGSGGKADTQYF
>TRBV19|once|TRBJ2-1|-
TGTGCCAGTAGTATAGAACAGATCAATGAGCAGTTCTTC
CASSIEQINEQFF
>TRBV6-5|-|TRBJ1-1|-
TGTGCCAGCAGTTACCTCTCTGAAGCTTTCTTT
CASSYLSEAFF
>TRBV7-9|-|TRBJ2-1|TRBD2
TGTGCCAGCAACAAACTAGCGGGGGGATGGGATGAGCAGTTCTTC
CASNKLAGGWDEQFF
>TRBV2|-|TRBJ2-3|TRBD1
TGTGCCAGCAGTGGGGGGGGGACAGGGAGCGCTACGCAGTATTTT
CASSGGGTGSATQYF
>TRBV7-9|few|TRBJ1-1|-
TGTGCCAGCAGCTTCTTACACGTTTTGAACACTGAAGCTTTCTTT
CASSFLHVLNTEAFF
>TRBV30|-|TRBJ1-3|-
TGTGCCTGGAATGGCAGGGCGAACACCATATATTTT
CAWNGRANTIYF
>TRBV12-2|-|TRBJ1-5|-
TGTGCAAGTCGCTTAGACGGTAGTCTCCAGCCCCAGCATTTT
CASRLDGSLQPQHF
>TRBV5-4|-|TRBJ2-7|TRBD1
TGTGCCAGCAGAGGTGACAGGGGGCAATCCTACGAGCAGTACTTC
CASRGDRGQSYEQYF
>TRBV27|few|TRBJ2-7|TRBD1
TGTGCCAGCAGTTTCCGGGACAGGGCAACGACGGGCGAGCAGTACTTC
CASSFRDRATTGEQYF
>TRBV6-5|-|TRBJ2-7|TRBD2
TGTGCCAGCATGGGTCTAGCGGCCTACGAGCAGTACTTC
CASMGLAAYEQYF
>TRBV15|-|TRBJ1-4|-
TGTGCCACCAGCAGAGATACACTAGCAACTAATGAAAAACTGTTTTTT
CATSRDTLATNEKLFF
>TRBV18|-|TRBJ1-5|-
TGTGCCAGCTCACAGACTCTAGCGTGGGGGGATAGCAATCAGCCCCAGCATTTT
CASSQTLAWGDSNQPQHF
>TRBV27|-|TRBJ2-4|-
TGTGCCAGCAGTTTATCGACAGCCGTAGCCAAAAACATTCAGTACTTC
CASSLSTAVAKNIQYF
>TRBV12-2|-|TRBJ1-2|-
TGTGCAAGTCTCCCGTCCCAGGGGGCGCGGTATGGCTACACCTTC
CASLPSQGARYGYTF
>TRBV15|-|TRBJ2-1|-
TGTGCCACCAGCAGAGATGGGGCGGAGATTTACAATGAGCAGTTCTTC
CATSRDGAEIYNEQFF
>TRBV21-1|-|TRBJ2-7|-
TGTGCCAGCAGCAAAGGAGGTTGGGGGGCAGCGGGAGTCTTGGACGTGGAGGGTTACGAGCAGTACTTC
CASSKGGWGAAGVLDVEGYEQYF
>TRBV6-5|few|TRBJ2-7|-
TGTGCCAGCAGTTACTCTTCCGGCGCAGGGCAACGAGTGTACTTC
CASSYSSGAGQRVYF
>TRBV2|-|TRBJ2-7|TRBD2
TGTGCCAGCAGGCGTACTAGCGGGGGGACCTACGAGCAGTACTTC
CASRRTSGGTYEQYF
>TRBV19|-|TRBJ2-7|TRBD1
TGTGCCAGCTCTGACAGGGGACCCTACGAGCAGTACTTC
CASSDRGPYEQYF
>TRBV19|-|TRBJ2-3|-
TGTGCCAGTAGTATAGGACAGAGACGCACAGATACGCAGTATTTT
CASSIGQRRTDTQYF
>TRBV30|-|TRBJ2-2|-
TGTGCCTGGAGTGTACAAGGCGGGGTGAACACCGGGGAGCTGTTTTTT
CAWSVQGGVNTGELFF
>TRBV5-4|-|TRBJ1-1|-
TGTGCCAGCAGCCCGGGGGGGAACACTGAAGCTTTCTTT
CASSPGGNTEAFF
>TRBV11-3|-|TRBJ2-1|TRBD2
TGTGCCAGCAGCCGGGGAGCGGGAGGGCCGGGTAATGAGCAGTTCTTC
CASSRGAGGPGNEQFF
>TRBV13|-|TRBJ1-4|-
TGTGCCAGCAGCTTCTCGCGGAGAAGCAGTGAAAAACTGTTTTTT
CASSFSRRSSEKLFF
>TRBV5-1|-|TRBJ1-2|TRBD1
TGCGCCAGCAGGGGCACCGGGACAGGGGACTATGGCTACACCTTC
CASRGTGTGDYGYTF
>TRBV5-1|-|TRBJ2-6|TRBD1
TGCGCCAGCATCTTCGACAGGGGGCCTGGGGCCAACGTCCTGACTTTC
CASIFDRGPGANVLTF
>TRBV19|-|TRBJ1-2|-
TGTGCCAGTAGTATCCCACCGGGGGATATAAACTATGGCTACACCTTC
CASSIPPGDINYGYTF
>TRBV11-2|-|TRBJ2-3|-
TGTGCCAGCAGCACCAGGGGTTTTGGCACAGATACGCAGTATTTT
CASSTRGFGTDTQYF
>TRBV15|-|TRBJ1-1|TRBD1
TGTGCCACCAGTCTACAGGGGGCTTGGAACACTGAAGCTTTCTTT
CATSLQGAWNTEAFF
>TRBV6-1|-|TRBJ2-4|-
TGTGCCAGCAGTGGGCGTTACAGAGGGATAGGAAACATTCAGTACTTC
CASSGRYRGIGNIQYF
>TRBV28|-|TRBJ2-1|TRBD1
TGTGCCAGTAATGCGCAAGGACAGGCCAACAATGAGCAGTTCTTC
CASNAQGQANNEQFF
>TRBV27|once|TRBJ2-3|-
TGTGCCAGCAGTTTATGGGGGGGCGGAGATACGCAGTATTTT
CASSLWGGGDTQYF
>TRBV29-1|-|TRBJ2-5|TRBD1
TGCAGCGTCGGGGGGCAGGGACAGGGAGAGACCCAGTACTTC
CSVGGQGQGETQYF
>TRBV27|-|TRBJ1-5|-
TGTGCCAGCAGCCGCCGAGGGCAGCCCCAGCATTTT
CASSRRGQPQHF
>TRBV11-2|-|TRBJ2-3|-
TGTGCCAGCAGCTTAAGAGGGGGTGATACGCAGTATTTT
CASSLRGGDTQYF
>TRBV4-1|-|TRBJ2-5|TRBD2
TGCGCCAGCAGCCAAGATCTAGCGGGGGAAGAGACCCAGTACTTC
CASSQDLAGEETQYF
>TRBV19|-|TRBJ2-6|-
TGTGCCAGTAGTATGGGCAGGGTGACCTCTGGGGCCAACGTCCTGACTTTC
CASSMGRVTSGANVLTF
>TRBV5-1|once|TRBJ2-2|TRBD2
TGCGCCAGCAGCGCGGGACTAGCAGTAAACACCGGGGAGCTGTTTTTT
CASSAGLAVNTGELFF